These 7 T cell receptor beta chains share one sample of origin, sequenced in a study of shared clonotypes between healthy human individuals. Sequencing used immunoSEQ multiplex PCR; TCRdb keeps in-frame clones, though not all of them. The sample yields 1.5 million to 2.5 million clones, approximately 94% seen once. CD45RO-negative cells were positively selected for CCR7, leaving out terminally differentiated effector memory CD45RA+ cells. Sequencing used naive CD8+ T cells sorted from blood. The receptors shown here come from a man younger than 35 in good health.

The chain links TRBV5-6 to TRBJ2-1; 7 bases are shared with TRBD1. J gave up 4 bases and V 2 bases, and 9 bases lay outside the gene matches. Per the germline V gene, CDR1 is SGHDT and CDR2 is YYEEEE. The CDR3 runs to 16 residues. The CDR3 spells CASSFDPGQTYNEQFF. In nucleotides, the CDR3 is TGTGCCAGCAGCTTCGATCCGGGACAGACTTACAATGAGCAGTTCTTC.

This chain links TRBV10-3 with TRBJ2-1; no clear D. CDR3 size: 12 residues. V was trimmed by 0 bases and J by 5 bases, leaving 2 bases between them. Germline assignment: CDR1 ENHRY and CDR2 SYGVKD. This CDR3 is CAISESHNEQFF. The CDR3 DNA reads TGTGCCATCAGTGAGTCTCACAATGAGCAGTTCTTC.

The rearrangement links TRBV19 to TRBJ2-5; D is ambiguous. Germline loops: CDR1 LNHDA, CDR2 SQIVND (reference sequence). Trimming shortened V by 5 bases and J by 5 bases, and 12 bases separated the two germline ends. This CDR3 spans 13 amino acids. CDR3 sequence reads: CASSAGPSETQYF. The DNA for the CDR3 is TGTGCCAGTAGTGCAGGACCCTCGGAGACCCAGTACTTC.

In its sample, this clone was seen once. J is TRBJ1-5 and V is TRBV9; D gene uncertain. The CDR3 runs to 15 residues. From germline, CDR1 is SGDLS and CDR2 YYNGEE. Trimming pared 0 bases from V and 3 bases from J, leaving 10 bases between. The CDR3 DNA reads as TGTGCCAGCAGCGTAGCTGGGAATCCCAATCAGCCCCAGCATTTT. It encodes CASSVAGNPNQPQHF.

The gene calls are TRBV9 and TRBJ2-2; 11 bases are a match to TRBD1. J was trimmed by 4 bases and V by 3 bases; bases with no gene match: 8. Germline V gives CDR1 SGDLS, CDR2 YYNGEE. This CDR3 has 17 amino acids. The CDR3 DNA is TGTGCCAGCAGCGCCAACTCCGGGACAGGGGGCACCGGGGAGCTGTTTTTT. Its protein is CASSANSGTGGTGELFF.

The genes are TRBV9 and TRBJ2-1; possibly TRBD2 for D (6 bases). Germline loops: CDR1 SGDLS, CDR2 YYNGEE. There are 15 residues in the CDR3. V was shortened by 4 bases and J by 10 bases, with 21 bases between the two germline ends. Here the CDR3 reads CASSLHGGRGLEQFF. CDR3 in DNA: TGTGCCAGCAGCTTACATGGGGGACGGGGACTCGAGCAGTTCTTC.

In regard to this clone: Distinct nucleotide sequences in the sample also encode this CDR3. The chain uses TRBV9 and TRBJ1-1, with TRBD1 identical over 8 bases. This CDR3 is 12 amino acids long. Germline V CDR1 and CDR2: SGDLS, YYNGEE. The V gene end was trimmed by 7 bases and the J gene end by 1 base; junction bases not matched to a gene: 0. The CDR3 bases are TGTGCCAGCGGACAGGGGAACACTGAAGCTTTCTTT. This gives the protein CASGQGNTEAFF.